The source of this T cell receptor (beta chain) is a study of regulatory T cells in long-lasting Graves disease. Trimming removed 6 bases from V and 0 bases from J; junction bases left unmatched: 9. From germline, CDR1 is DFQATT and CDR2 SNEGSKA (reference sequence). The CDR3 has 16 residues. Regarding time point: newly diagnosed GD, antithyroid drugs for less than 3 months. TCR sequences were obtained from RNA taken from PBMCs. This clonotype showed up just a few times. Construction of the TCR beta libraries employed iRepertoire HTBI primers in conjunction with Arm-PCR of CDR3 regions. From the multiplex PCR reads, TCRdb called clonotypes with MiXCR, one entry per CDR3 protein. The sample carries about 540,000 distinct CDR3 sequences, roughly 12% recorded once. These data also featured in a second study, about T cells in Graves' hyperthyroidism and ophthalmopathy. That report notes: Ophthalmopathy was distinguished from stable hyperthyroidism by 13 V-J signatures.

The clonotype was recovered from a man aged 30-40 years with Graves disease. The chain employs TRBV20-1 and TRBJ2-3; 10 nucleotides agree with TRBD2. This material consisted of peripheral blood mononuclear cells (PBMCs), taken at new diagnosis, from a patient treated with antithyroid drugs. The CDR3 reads CSAVRGLAASTDTQYF. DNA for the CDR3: TGCAGTGCCGTCCGTGGACTAGCGGCAAGCACAGATACGCAGTATTTT.